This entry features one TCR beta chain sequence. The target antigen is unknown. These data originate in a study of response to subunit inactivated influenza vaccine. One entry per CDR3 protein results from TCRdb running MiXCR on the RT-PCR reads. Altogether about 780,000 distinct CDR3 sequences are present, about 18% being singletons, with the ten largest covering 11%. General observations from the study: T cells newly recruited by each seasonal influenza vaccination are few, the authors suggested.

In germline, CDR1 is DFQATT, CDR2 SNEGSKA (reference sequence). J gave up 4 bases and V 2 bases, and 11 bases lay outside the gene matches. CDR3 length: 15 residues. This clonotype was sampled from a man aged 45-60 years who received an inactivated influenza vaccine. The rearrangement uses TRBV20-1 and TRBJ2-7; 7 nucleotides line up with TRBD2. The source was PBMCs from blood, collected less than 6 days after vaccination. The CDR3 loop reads CSARPSQAGRYEQYF. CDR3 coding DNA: TGCAGTGCTAGACCCTCCCAAGCGGGAAGGTACGAGCAGTACTTC.